These 6 T cell receptor beta chains originate from one sample sequenced in a study of glioma-infiltrating T cells. Using RNA template, CDR3s of TCR alpha and beta were amplified with iRepertoire arm-PCR. A single record per CDR3 protein comes from TCRdb applying MiXCR to the multiplex PCR reads. The table lists 100,000 to 150,000 distinct CDR3 sequences, roughly 20% of them singletons. Input material: glioma tissue, nonneoplastic brain tissue, or PBMCs (not recorded which). The receptor source for this set is a human donor with low-grade glioma or glioblastoma, undergoing nonglioma brain surgery, or in good health (not recorded which).

This clonotype was counted ten times or more. The chain carries TRBV7-2 and TRBJ2-2; D uncertain. V lost 2 bases and J lost 4, with 11 bases in between. Germline-derived CDR1 and CDR2 are SGHTA and FQGNSA. The CDR3 length is 15 residues. CDR3 bases: TGTGCCAGCAGCTTAATGACCAGTGGCACCGGGGAGCTGTTTTTT. Encoded protein: CASSLMTSGTGELFF.

This clonotype was seen ten or more times. The genes are TRBV6-1 and TRBJ2-1; a possible D gene is TRBD1 (6 bases). Germline V gene sequence: CDR1 MNHNS, CDR2 SASEGT. CDR3 size: 10 residues. The ends were cut back, 8 bases at V and 9 bases at J, with 8 bases in the middle. The CDR3: CASGQSEQFF. CDR3 coding DNA: TGTGCCAGCGGACAGAGTGAGCAGTTCTTC.

This clonotype was observed many times. The chain combines TRBV2 with TRBJ2-7; D may be TRBD2 (5 bases). The CDR3 is 13 amino acids. Germline assignment: CDR1 SNHLY and CDR2 FYNNEI. Trimming took off 1 base at V and 6 bases at J, with 10 bases between the two ends. The CDR3 nucleotides read TGTGCCAGCAGTGAAGAGTCTCGGGGCGAGCAGTACTTC. Translated: CASSEESRGEQYF.

This clonotype has a count of ten or more. V is TRBV7-6 and J is TRBJ2-1, with D maybe TRBD1 (5 bases). This CDR3 is 20 amino acids long. V was shortened by 1 base and J by 4 bases, with 26 bases between the two germline ends. Germline loops: CDR1 SGHVS, CDR2 FNYEAQ. The chain's CDR3 is CASSLEGKKVWGKGYNEQFF. The CDR3 coding sequence is TGTGCCAGCAGCTTAGAGGGGAAAAAAGTATGGGGAAAAGGTTACAATGAGCAGTTCTTC.

This clonotype occurred a few times. The conserved final phenylalanine or tryptophan is absent from the CDR3, which likely points to a read error. The rearrangement joins TRBV25-1 to TRBJ2-7, with D possibly called TRBD1 or TRBD2 (5 bases each). CDR1 and CDR2 (germline): MGHDK, SYGVNS. This CDR3 comprises 14 residues. V gave up 5 bases and J gave up 3 bases, with 14 bases separating them. The CDR3 DNA follows: TGTGCCAGCAGTCGCAGAGGGACCAGCTACGAGCAGTACTCC. Amino acids: CASSRRGTSYEQYS.

This clonotype has at least ten counts. The chain carries TRBV7-2 and TRBJ2-3, with 7 bases identical to TRBD2. The CDR3 contains 14 residues. The germline gives CDR1 SGHTA, CDR2 FQGNSA. V shed 1 base, J shed 4 bases, and the junction held 2 bases outside the gene matches. CDR3 protein: CASSLVAGADTQYF. The CDR3 DNA sequence: TGTGCCAGCAGCTTAGTCGCGGGAGCAGATACGCAGTATTTT.